A selection of T cell receptor beta chains follows, all from one sample in a study of blood T cells in healthy people across ages. Each CDR3 protein is one row after TCRdb ran MiXCR on the 5' RACE reads. In the table there are some 1.4 million distinct CDR3 sequences, about 40% of which are singletons. The sequenced sample consisted of blood. The receptors here all came from a woman between 18 and 29 years old in good health. CDR3s leave out the opening cysteine and the closing phenylalanine or tryptophan.

TRBV10-3	TRBJ2-2	AISRRAPGLADTGELF
TRBV29-1	TRBJ2-7	SVETSREDSYEQY
TRBV11-2	TRBJ1-1	ASSQGGSWNTEAF
TRBV28	TRBJ2-7	ASRYPGQEAHEQY
TRBV20-1	TRBJ2-2	SAKPGRVTGELF
TRBV7-2	TRBJ2-5	ASSRGGYETQY
TRBV27	TRBJ1-2	ASSSRPDSHGYT
TRBV7-6	-	ASSLQGPFYEQY
TRBV6-5	TRBJ2-3	ASSPGGHRGRDTQY
TRBV27	TRBJ1-6	ASSTRTDSPLH
TRBV20-1	TRBJ1-6	SVPDRGLSNSPLH
TRBV29-1	TRBJ2-1	SVLVGETQF
TRBV12-3/TRBV12-4	TRBJ2-5	ASSLTSPGVQTQY
TRBV27	TRBJ1-2	ASSPLAATDNYGYT
TRBV27	TRBJ2-5	ASSFSRVGQY
TRBV20-1	TRBJ2-7	SARDLAYSYERY
TRBV5-1	TRBJ2-1	ASEQGNEQF
TRBV12-3/TRBV12-4	TRBJ2-3	ASRLGSRTDTQY
TRBV5-5	TRBJ2-6	ASRLGSGANVLT
TRBV10-3	TRBJ2-5	AISPGTGETQY
TRBV3-1	TRBJ1-2	ASSLSGAERGYT
TRBV12-3/TRBV12-4	TRBJ1-2	ASSFGDRRYGYT
TRBV2	TRBJ2-1	ASTLGLAGPDEQF
TRBV4-1	TRBJ2-7	ASSEGVRAYEQY
TRBV11-2	TRBJ2-7	ASSPPGTLQIEQY
TRBV7-9	TRBJ2-3	ASSSPTLAGLWGDTQY
TRBV4-2	TRBJ2-5	ASSQDRSNQETQY
TRBV7-2	TRBJ2-3	ASSQGASPVDTQY
TRBV9	TRBJ1-4	ASSVALGAQGEKLF
TRBV10-3	TRBJ1-1	AILGGTGLTEAF
TRBV12-3/TRBV12-4	TRBJ2-7	ASTTAGDEQY
TRBV6-2/TRBV6-3	TRBJ2-5	ASSYGLGREQETQY
TRBV6-5	TRBJ2-3	ASRGTSGTGEDTQY
TRBV28	TRBJ1-6	ASSLTGLGNSPLH
TRBV7-3	TRBJ1-2	ASSPGQAGYT
TRBV5-1	TRBJ2-7	ASSGWTGEGEQY
TRBV30	TRBJ1-1	AWSGQLNTEAF
TRBV6-1	TRBJ2-3	ASSEAVGRGGRDTQY
TRBV6-1	-	ASSHRGDNEQY
TRBV19	-	ASSMGAAFTYEQY
TRBV20-1	TRBJ1-5	SARDGRGSNQPQH
TRBV20-1	TRBJ1-1	SARERGGTEAF